The clone carrying this T cell receptor beta chain was seen a few times. The antigen remains undetermined. TCRdb reprocessed the RT-PCR reads with MiXCR, giving one entry per CDR3 protein. The sample records 600,000 to 700,000 distinct CDR3 sequences, around 13% being singletons. V lost 3 bases and J lost 3, with 6 bases in between. This CDR3 is 11 amino acids long. Germline V gives CDR1 DFQATT, CDR2 SNEGSKA (reference sequence). This record belongs to a study of response to subunit inactivated influenza vaccine. General observations from the study: Only a handful of new T cells, the authors suggested, are recruited with each seasonal influenza vaccination.

The chain employs TRBV20-1 and TRBJ2-7; D call uncertain. The sample consisted of PBMCs from blood, taken 14 to 15 days before vaccination. The receptor was isolated from a man aged 45 to 65 who received an inactivated influenza vaccine. This chain's CDR3 is CSASRDYEQYF. The CDR3 nucleotides are TGCAGTGCTAGCCGAGACTACGAGCAGTACTTC.